This entry describes one TCR beta chain. Other DNA sequences of this sample code for an identical CDR3. As originally analysed: Reference gene primer amplification yielded estimated nucleated cell counts. Clones were read by immunoSEQ multiplex PCR, and TCRdb kept only the in-frame ones, dropping some. That table gives V, J and clone size, and the DNA gave D and trimming. Of 250,000 or so clones listed, roughly four fifths are singletons. Germline V CDR1 and CDR2: SEHNR, FQNEAQ (reference sequence). The CDR3 spans 14 residues. Trimming removed 7 bases at V and 0 bases at J, with 12 bases between. The sample originates from a study of blood T cell repertoires in COVID-19. Study at large: T cells, B-cell-depleted T cells, or PBMCs provided the cDNA or gDNA that served as material.

The chain has TRBV7-9 and TRBJ1-1, with D possibly being TRBD1 (6 bases). Material for sequencing was peripheral blood. This TCR came from a woman in her seventies with acute or convalescent COVID-19. CDR3 bases: TGTGCCAGCACCCTCGGACAGATGAACACTGAAGCTTTCTTT. Translated: CASTLGQMNTEAFF.